Below are 12 T cell receptor beta chains sequenced from a single sample in a study of blood T cell repertoires in COVID-19. Clones were sequenced by immunoSEQ multiplex PCR, and TCRdb holds only the in-frame ones, with some missing. The sample records more than 95,000 clones, over 75% being singletons. The specimen was peripheral blood. These TCRs come from a human donor in a cohort sampled during active COVID-19.

The chain's CDR3 is CASRRGLYEQYF. The CDR3 DNA follows: TGTGCCAGCCGTCGGGGTCTCTACGAGCAGTACTTC. The rearrangement uses TRBV6-5 and TRBJ2-7; D perhaps matches TRBD2 (5 bases). CDR1 is MNHEY, CDR2 SVGAGI, per germline. Trimming took off 8 bases at V and 3 bases at J, with 11 bases between the two ends. The CDR3 covers 12 residues.

The J gene is TRBJ2-7, the V gene TRBV9; maybe TRBD1 (5 bases). The ends were cut back, 4 bases at V and 3 bases at J, with 11 bases in the middle. The CDR3 loop spans 13 amino acids. Germline V gene lookup returns CDR1 SGDLS and CDR2 YYNGEE. The DNA for the CDR3 is TGTGCCAGCAGCCGATCTGACAGCTACGAGCAGTACTTC. This codes for CASSRSDSYEQYF.

The CDR3 bases are TGTGCCAGCAGCCAAAACTCACAGGGGGTTTCTAACTATGGCTACACCTTC. Amino acid sequence: CASSQNSQGVSNYGYTF. The chain is built from TRBV3-1 (or the pseudogene TRBV3-2) and TRBJ1-2; 8 nucleotides match TRBD1. The CDR3 sequence is 17 residues long. Germline V gene data show CDR1 as LGHDT and CDR2 as YNNKEL (reference sequence). The ends lost 2 bases at V and 0 bases at J; junction bases unmatched: 8.

The rearrangement joins TRBV7-9 to TRBJ2-1; D is undetermined. Between the trimmed V and J ends, which lost 7 bases and 8 bases, there was a span of 18 bases. The CDR3 runs to 14 residues. Germline V gene sequence: CDR1 SEHNR, CDR2 FQNEAQ (reference sequence). The CDR3 protein is CASTLGTVVDEQFF. The CDR3 DNA reads as TGTGCCAGCACCTTGGGTACGGTGGTCGATGAGCAGTTCTTC.

The chain joins TRBV2 to TRBJ2-1; 10 bases agree with TRBD1. Germline values: CDR1 SNHLY, CDR2 FYNNEI. CDR3 size: 15 residues. The V and J ends lost 7 bases and 1 base, in that order; junction bases with no gene match: 4. The CDR3 loop reads CASIPGQGSYNEQFF. In nucleotides, the CDR3 is TGTGCCAGCATCCCGGGACAGGGGTCCTACAATGAGCAGTTCTTC.

In its sample, this clone was seen once. This sequence joins TRBV4-2 and TRBJ1-6, with no clear D. This CDR3 has 15 amino acids. Trimming took 1 base from V and 8 from J, leaving 12 bases between them. Germline CDR1 reads LGHNA; CDR2 reads YNFKEQ. CDR3 bases: TGTGCCAGCAGCCAAGTGTCACAGTACGATTCACCCCTCCACTTT. Its protein product is CASSQVSQYDSPLHF.

The chain links TRBV28 to TRBJ1-2, with D possibly TRBD1 on 6 matching bases. V was shortened by 6 bases and J by 6 bases, with 17 bases between the two germline ends. From germline, CDR1 is MDHEN and CDR2 SYDVKM. The CDR3 covers 14 residues. As DNA, the CDR3 is TGTGCCAGCAGGATACAGGGATTAAAGGATGGCTACACCTTC. It specifies CASRIQGLKDGYTF.

CDR3 in DNA: TGTGCCAGCAGTTACTGGGGCAGCCCCTCGGCCACCTCCTACAATGAGCAGTTCTTC. It codes for CASSYWGSPSATSYNEQFF. V usage is TRBV6-2 or TRBV6-3 and J usage is TRBJ2-1; the D gene is possibly TRBD1 (5 bases). Trimming pared 1 base from V and 0 bases from J, leaving 19 bases between. CDR1 and CDR2 (germline): MNHEY, SVGEGT. This CDR3 spans 19 amino acids.

The rearrangement uses TRBV5-1 and TRBJ2-7; no firm D call. This CDR3 region has 15 residues. Germline V lookup: CDR1 SGHRS, CDR2 YFSETQ. Trimming removed 2 bases at V and 5 bases at J, with 17 bases between. The CDR3 coding sequence is TGCGCCAGCAGCTTTTCCCTCTGGCCAACCGACGAGCAGTACTTC. This sequence encodes CASSFSLWPTDEQYF.

The J gene is TRBJ1-1, the V gene TRBV30; TRBD1 is a possible D gene (5 bases). Germline CDR1 and CDR2: GTSNPN and SVGIG (reference sequence). The CDR3 is 15 residues long. V was cut by 3 bases and J by 3 bases, with 17 bases left in between. The DNA for the CDR3 is TGTGCCTGGAGCATTCCCCGGGGGAGGGACACTGAAGCTTTCTTT. Residues: CAWSIPRGRDTEAFF.

V is TRBV6-2 or TRBV6-3 and J is TRBJ1-5, with D tentatively TRBD1 (6 bases). CDR3 length: 19 amino acids. The V end was cut by 6 bases, the J end by 5 bases, with 29 bases between. Germline assignment: CDR1 MNHEY and CDR2 SVGEGT. In DNA, the CDR3 is TGTGCCAGCAGCCGGACAGTTTTTACGGACCGGGCTATCTATCAGCCCCAGCATTTT. It yields the protein CASSRTVFTDRAIYQPQHF.

This clone was seen just once. The rearrangement joins TRBV7-9 to TRBJ1-1; D unclear. Deletions cut 1 base from V and 4 bases from J, with 19 bases between. The CDR3 runs to 17 residues. Germline V gene sequence: CDR1 SEHNR, CDR2 FQNEAQ (reference sequence). In DNA, the CDR3 is TGTGCCAGCAGCTTAGGGTTGGGTGAGGGAGCGGGCACTGAAGCTTTCTTT. Translated: CASSLGLGEGAGTEAFF.